Given below is one T cell receptor beta chain in context. The antigen remains unidentified. The sample is drawn from a study of shared clonotypes between healthy human individuals. TCRdb keeps only in-frame clones here, not all; method: immunoSEQ multiplex PCR. The repertoire holds 2.5 million or so clones, with approximately 92% as singletons. General study findings and limits: Tissues were not sampled, only blood, and their repertoires likely differ.

V was trimmed by 3 bases and J by 1 base, leaving 16 bases between them. The CDR3 runs 16 residues. The chain couples TRBV23-1 to TRBJ2-7; possibly TRBD1 for D (5 bases). TRBV23-1 is labeled an ORF, and its function is uncertain. Sample: naive CD4+ T cells sorted from blood. The subset is: CD45RA+ positively selected. This TCR came from a man younger than 35 in good health. The CDR3: CASSHPRGHLSYEQYF. The CDR3 region has the DNA TGCGCCAGCAGTCACCCCCGTGGACACTTGTCCTACGAGCAGTACTTC.